This TCR beta chain came from a study of T cells in Graves' hyperthyroidism and ophthalmopathy. Study-wide context: Prior to any treatment, at the point of initial diagnosis, peripheral blood was collected.

The authors obtained PBMCs from roughly 10 ml of fresh peripheral blood. This clonotype occurred many times. RNA transcripts were the template for amplifying TCR beta CDR3 regions. The HTBI set primed first-round TCR CDR3 RT-PCR. MiXCR was run by TCRdb on the multiplex PCR reads, yielding one entry per CDR3 protein. This table has about 340,000 distinct CDR3 sequences, 20% to 25% appearing once. In germline, CDR1 is MDHEN, CDR2 SYDVKM. Trimming took 1 base from V and 5 from J; bases not matched to a gene: 4. The CDR3 sequence is 14 residues long. This receptor was obtained from a woman aged 50 to 60 with Graves' hyperthyroidism. This rearrangement joins TRBV28 to TRBJ2-7, with TRBD1 matching 8 bases. Sequenced: blood. The CDR3 reads CASSLYDRGHEQYF. As DNA, the CDR3 is TGTGCCAGCAGTTTATACGACAGGGGCCACGAGCAGTACTTC.